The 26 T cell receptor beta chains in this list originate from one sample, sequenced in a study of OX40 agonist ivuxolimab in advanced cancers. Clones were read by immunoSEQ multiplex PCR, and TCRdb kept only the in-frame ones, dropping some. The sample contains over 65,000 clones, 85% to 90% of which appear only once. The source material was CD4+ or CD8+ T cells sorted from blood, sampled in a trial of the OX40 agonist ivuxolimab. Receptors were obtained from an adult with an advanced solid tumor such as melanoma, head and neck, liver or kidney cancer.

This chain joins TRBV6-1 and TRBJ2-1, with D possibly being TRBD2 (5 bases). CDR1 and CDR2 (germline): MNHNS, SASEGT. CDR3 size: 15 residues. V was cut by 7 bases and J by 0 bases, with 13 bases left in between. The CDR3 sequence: CASKRGGNSYNEQFF. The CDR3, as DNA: TGTGCCAGCAAACGTGGAGGAAACTCCTACAATGAGCAGTTCTTC.

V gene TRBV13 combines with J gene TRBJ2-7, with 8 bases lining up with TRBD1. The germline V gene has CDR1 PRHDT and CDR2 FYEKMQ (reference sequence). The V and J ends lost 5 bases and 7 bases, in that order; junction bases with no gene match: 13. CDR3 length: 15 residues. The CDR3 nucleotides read TGTGCCAGCAGCCCCCGGACAGGGCAAGGACAAGAGCAGTACTTC. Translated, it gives CASSPRTGQGQEQYF.

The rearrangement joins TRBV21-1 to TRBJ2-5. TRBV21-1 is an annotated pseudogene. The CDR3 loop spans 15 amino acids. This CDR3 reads CASSKAGFTQETQYF. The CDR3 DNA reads TGTGCCAGCAGCAAAGCGGGTTTTACTCAAGAGACCCAGTACTTC.

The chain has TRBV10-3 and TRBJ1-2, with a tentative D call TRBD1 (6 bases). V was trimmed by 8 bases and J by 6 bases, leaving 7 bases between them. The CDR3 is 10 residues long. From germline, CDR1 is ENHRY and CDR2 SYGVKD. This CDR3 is CAIGTNGYTF. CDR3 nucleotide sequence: TGTGCCATCGGGACAAATGGCTACACCTTC.

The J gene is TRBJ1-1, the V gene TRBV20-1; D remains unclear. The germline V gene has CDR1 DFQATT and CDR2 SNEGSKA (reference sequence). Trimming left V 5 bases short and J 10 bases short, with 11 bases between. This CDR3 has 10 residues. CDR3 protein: CSAQDGSAFF. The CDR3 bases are TGCAGTGCTCAGGACGGATCAGCTTTCTTT.

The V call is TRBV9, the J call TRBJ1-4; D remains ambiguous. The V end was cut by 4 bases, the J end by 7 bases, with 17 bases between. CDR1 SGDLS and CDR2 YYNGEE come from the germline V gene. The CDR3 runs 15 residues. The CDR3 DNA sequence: TGTGCCAGCAGCTTTTTTGAGGGCGGAGGTGAAAAACTGTTTTTT. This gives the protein CASSFFEGGGEKLFF.

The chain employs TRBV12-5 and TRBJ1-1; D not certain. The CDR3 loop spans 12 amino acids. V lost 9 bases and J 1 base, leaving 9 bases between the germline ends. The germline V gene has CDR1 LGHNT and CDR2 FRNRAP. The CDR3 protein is CASGVENTEAFF. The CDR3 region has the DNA TGTGCTAGCGGAGTTGAGAACACTGAAGCTTTCTTT.

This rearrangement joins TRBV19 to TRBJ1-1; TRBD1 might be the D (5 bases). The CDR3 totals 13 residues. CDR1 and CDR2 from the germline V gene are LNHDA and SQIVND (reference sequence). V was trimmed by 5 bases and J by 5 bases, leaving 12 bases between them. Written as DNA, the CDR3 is TGTGCCAGTAGTCCCGGGACTTGGACTGAAGCTTTCTTT. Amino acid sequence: CASSPGTWTEAFF.

The CDR3 sequence is CASSQSGRATANTGELFF. Written as DNA, the CDR3 is TGTGCCAGCAGCCAGAGCGGGAGGGCTACCGCGAACACCGGGGAGCTGTTTTTT. The V and J genes are TRBV6-4 and TRBJ2-2; TRBD2 aligns across 10 bases. This CDR3 region has 18 residues. The germline gives CDR1 MRHNA, CDR2 SNTAGT. V trimming: 6 bases; J trimming: 0 bases; junction bases outside the gene matches: 10.

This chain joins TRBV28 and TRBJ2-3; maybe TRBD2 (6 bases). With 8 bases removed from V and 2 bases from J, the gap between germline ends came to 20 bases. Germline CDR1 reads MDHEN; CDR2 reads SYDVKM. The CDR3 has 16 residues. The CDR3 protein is CASPRGRESTTDTQYF. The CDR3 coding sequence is TGTGCCAGCCCAAGAGGCCGGGAGAGTACCACAGATACGCAGTATTTT.

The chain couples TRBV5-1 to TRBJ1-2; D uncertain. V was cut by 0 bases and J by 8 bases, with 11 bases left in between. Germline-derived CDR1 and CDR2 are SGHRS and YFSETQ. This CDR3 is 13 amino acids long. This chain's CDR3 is CASSLGSGEGYTF. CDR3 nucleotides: TGCGCCAGCAGCTTGGGGTCCGGGGAAGGCTACACCTTC.

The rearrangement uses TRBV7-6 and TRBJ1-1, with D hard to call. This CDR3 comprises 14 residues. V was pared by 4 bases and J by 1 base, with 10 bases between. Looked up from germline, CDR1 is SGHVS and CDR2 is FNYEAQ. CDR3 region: CASSSSPGNTEAFF. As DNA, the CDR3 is TGTGCCAGCAGCTCTAGTCCAGGGAACACTGAAGCTTTCTTT.

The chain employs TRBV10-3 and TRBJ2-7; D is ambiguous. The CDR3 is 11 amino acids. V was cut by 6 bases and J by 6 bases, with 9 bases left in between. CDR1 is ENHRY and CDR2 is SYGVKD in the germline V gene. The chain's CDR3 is CAIRDLGEQYF. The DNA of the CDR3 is TGTGCCATCAGAGACTTGGGCGAGCAGTACTTC.

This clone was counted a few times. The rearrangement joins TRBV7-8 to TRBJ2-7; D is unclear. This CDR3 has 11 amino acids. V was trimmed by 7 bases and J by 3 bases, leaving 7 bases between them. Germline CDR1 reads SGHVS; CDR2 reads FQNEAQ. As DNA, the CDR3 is TGTGCCAGCACCTCTAGCTACGAGCAGTACTTC. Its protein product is CASTSSYEQYF.

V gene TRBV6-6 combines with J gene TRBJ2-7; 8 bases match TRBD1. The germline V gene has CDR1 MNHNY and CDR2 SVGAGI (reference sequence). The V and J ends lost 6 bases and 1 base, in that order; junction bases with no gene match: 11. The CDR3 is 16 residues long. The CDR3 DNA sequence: TGTGCCAGCAGGTCATCGGGACAGGCGTATTCCTACGAGCAGTACTTC. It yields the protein CASRSSGQAYSYEQYF.

CDR3 in DNA: TGTGCCAGCAGCTTGGGTCCCTTCGGGGAGCAGTACTTC. As protein: CASSLGPFGEQYF. The chain combines TRBV5-6 with TRBJ2-7; D gene unclear. The V end was cut by 0 bases, the J end by 7 bases, with 11 bases between. The V gene's germline CDR1 is SGHDT and CDR2 YYEEEE. This CDR3 has 13 amino acids.

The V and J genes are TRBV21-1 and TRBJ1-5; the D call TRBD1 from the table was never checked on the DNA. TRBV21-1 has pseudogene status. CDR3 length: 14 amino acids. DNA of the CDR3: TGTGCCAGCCTGAGGGACAGAATCAATCAGCCCCAGCATTTT. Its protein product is CASLRDRINQPQHF.

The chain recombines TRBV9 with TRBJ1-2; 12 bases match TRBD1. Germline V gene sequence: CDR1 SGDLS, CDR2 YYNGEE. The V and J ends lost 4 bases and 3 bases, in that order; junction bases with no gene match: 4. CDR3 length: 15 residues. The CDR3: CASSPRDRGHYGYTF. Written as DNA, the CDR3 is TGTGCCAGCAGCCCACGGGACAGGGGGCACTATGGCTACACCTTC. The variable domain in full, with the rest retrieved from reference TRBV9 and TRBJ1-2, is DSGVTQTPKHLITATGQRVTLRCSPRSGDLSVYWYQQSLDQGLQFLIQYYNGEERAKGNILERFSAQQFPDLHSELNLSSLELGDSALYFCASSPRDRGHYGYTFGSGTRLTVV.

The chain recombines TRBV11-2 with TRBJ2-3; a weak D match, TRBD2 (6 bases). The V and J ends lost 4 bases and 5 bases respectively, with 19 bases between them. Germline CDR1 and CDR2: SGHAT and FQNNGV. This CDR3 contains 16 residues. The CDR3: CASSSQAGSREDTQYF. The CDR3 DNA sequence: TGTGCCAGCAGCTCCCAGGCGGGGTCGAGGGAAGATACGCAGTATTTT. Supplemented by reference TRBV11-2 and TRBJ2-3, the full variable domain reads EAGVAQSPRYKIIEKRQSVAFWCNPISGHATLYWYQQILGQGPKLLIQFQNNGVVDDSQLPKDRFSAERLKGVDSTLKIQPAKLEDSAVYLCASSSQAGSREDTQYFGPGTRLTVL.

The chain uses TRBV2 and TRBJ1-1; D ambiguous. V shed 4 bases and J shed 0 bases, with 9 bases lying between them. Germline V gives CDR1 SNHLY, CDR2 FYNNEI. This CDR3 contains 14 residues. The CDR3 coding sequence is TGTGCCAGCAGTGTTGAGGCCCTGAACACTGAAGCTTTCTTT. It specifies CASSVEALNTEAFF.

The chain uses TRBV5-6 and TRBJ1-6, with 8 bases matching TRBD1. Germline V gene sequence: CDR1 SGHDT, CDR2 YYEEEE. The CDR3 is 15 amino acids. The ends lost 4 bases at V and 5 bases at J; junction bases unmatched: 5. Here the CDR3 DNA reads TGTGCCAGCAGCCCAGGGACAGGCCATAATTCACCCCTCCACTTT. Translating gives CASSPGTGHNSPLHF.

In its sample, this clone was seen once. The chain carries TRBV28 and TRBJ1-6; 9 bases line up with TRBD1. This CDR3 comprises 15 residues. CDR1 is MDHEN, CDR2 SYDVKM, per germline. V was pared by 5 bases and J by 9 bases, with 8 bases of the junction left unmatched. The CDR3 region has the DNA TGTGCCAGCAGTCCCCCGACAGGGGGTAGTTCACCCCTCCACTTT. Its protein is CASSPPTGGSSPLHF.

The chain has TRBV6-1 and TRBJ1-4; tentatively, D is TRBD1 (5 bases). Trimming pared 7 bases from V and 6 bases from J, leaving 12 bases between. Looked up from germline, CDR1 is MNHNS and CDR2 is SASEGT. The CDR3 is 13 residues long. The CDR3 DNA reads TGTGCCAGCAACCGGGACGGATATGAAAAACTGTTTTTT. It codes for CASNRDGYEKLFF.

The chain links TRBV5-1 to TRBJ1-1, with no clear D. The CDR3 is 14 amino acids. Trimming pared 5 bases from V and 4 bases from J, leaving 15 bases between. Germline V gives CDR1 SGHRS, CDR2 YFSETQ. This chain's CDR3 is CASSPAGDGTEAFF. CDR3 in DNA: TGCGCCAGCAGTCCAGCAGGTGATGGCACTGAAGCTTTCTTT.

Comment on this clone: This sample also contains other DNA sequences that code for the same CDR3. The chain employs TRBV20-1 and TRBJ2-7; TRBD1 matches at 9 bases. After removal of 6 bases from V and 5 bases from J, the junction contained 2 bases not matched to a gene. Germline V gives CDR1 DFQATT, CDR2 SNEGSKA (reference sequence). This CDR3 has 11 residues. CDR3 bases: TGCAGTGCGCGGACAGGGGACGAGCAGTACTTC. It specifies CSARTGDEQYF.

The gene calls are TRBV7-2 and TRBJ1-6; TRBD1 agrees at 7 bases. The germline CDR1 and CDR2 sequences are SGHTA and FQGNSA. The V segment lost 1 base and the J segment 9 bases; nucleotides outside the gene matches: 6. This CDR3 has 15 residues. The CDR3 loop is CASSLVGGGGSPLHF. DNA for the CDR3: TGTGCCAGCAGCTTAGTAGGGGGCGGTGGTTCACCCCTCCACTTT.